This T cell receptor (beta chain) derives from a study of blood T cell repertoires in COVID-19. Turning to the study itself: The United States, Italy and Spain were the sources of the acute and convalescent COVID-19 samples. T cells, B-cell-depleted T cells, or PBMCs supplied cDNA or gDNA.

Trimming left V 6 bases short and J 0 bases short, with 29 bases between. The CDR3 spans 21 residues. CDR1 SNHLY and CDR2 FYNNEI come from the germline V gene. Study processing details: Amplification from reference gene primers served as the basis for estimated nucleated cell counts. Sequenced by immunoSEQ multiplex PCR; TCRdb stores in-frame clones only, minus some. V, J and clone size are those of that table, while D and trimming were read from the DNA. The repertoire holds about 480,000 clones, with 85% to 90% as singletons. The rearrangement uses TRBV2 and TRBJ2-2; perhaps TRBD2 as D (7 bases). This sequence was found in a young woman with acute or convalescent COVID-19. The specimen was peripheral blood. The CDR3 nucleotides are TGTGCCAGCAGGACCCCCGGAAGGCGGGGGCCCTTTCCTGCGAACACCGGGGAGCTGTTTTTT. Protein sequence: CASRTPGRRGPFPANTGELFF.